This T cell receptor (beta chain) was captured by sequencing in a study of cytomegalovirus exposure and HLA in healthy donors. The PCR used 60 Vbeta and 13 Jbeta primers. Sequencing was performed with immunoSEQ multiplex PCR; in TCRdb, only in-frame clones are kept and a portion is missing. The sample yields about 120,000 clones, 80% seen once. CDR3 length equals 13 residues. Germline-derived CDR1 and CDR2 are SGHDT and YYEEEE. V shed 2 bases and J shed 4 bases, with 10 bases lying between them. Sequenced: PBMCs. The sequence derives from a female donor in good health and CMV-seronegative. The rearrangement uses TRBV5-6 and TRBJ2-7; D might be TRBD2 (5 bases). The CDR3 DNA follows: TGTGCCAGCAGCTTCCTCCGGGGTTACGAGCAGTACTTC. It codes for CASSFLRGYEQYF.